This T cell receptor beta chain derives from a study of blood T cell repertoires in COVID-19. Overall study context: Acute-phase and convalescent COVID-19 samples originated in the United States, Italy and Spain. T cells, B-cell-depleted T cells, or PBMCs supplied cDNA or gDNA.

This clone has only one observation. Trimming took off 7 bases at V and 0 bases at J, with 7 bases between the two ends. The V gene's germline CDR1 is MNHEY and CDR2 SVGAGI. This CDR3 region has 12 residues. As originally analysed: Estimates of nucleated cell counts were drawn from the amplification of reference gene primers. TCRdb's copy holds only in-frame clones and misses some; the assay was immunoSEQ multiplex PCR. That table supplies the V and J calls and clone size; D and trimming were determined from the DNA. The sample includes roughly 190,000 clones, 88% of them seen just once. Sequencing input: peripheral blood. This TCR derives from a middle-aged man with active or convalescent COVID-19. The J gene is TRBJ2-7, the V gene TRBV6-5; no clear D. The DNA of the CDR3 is TGTGCCAGCACTGCAGGCTCCTACGAGCAGTACTTC. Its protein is CASTAGSYEQYF.